This passage covers 19 T cell receptor beta chains from one sample sequenced in a study of blood T cell repertoires in COVID-19. The protocol was immunoSEQ multiplex PCR, while the TCRdb copy is restricted to in-frame clones and leaves out a portion. The profile shows about 52,000 clones, 82% of them singletons. Material: peripheral blood. The origin of the receptors is a man older than 75 with COVID-19, enrolled during active disease.

The rearrangement joins TRBV6-2 or TRBV6-3 to TRBJ2-3, with 10 bases identical to TRBD1. The CDR3 consists of 17 residues. V trimming: 1 base; J trimming: 4 bases; junction bases outside the gene matches: 8. Germline V lookup: CDR1 MNHEY, CDR2 SVGEGT. CDR3 in DNA: TGTGCCAGCAGTTACTTCCGGACAGGGGGTACAGCAGATACGCAGTATTTT. As protein: CASSYFRTGGTADTQYF.

The chain is built from TRBV3-1 (or the pseudogene TRBV3-2) and TRBJ2-7, with D possibly matching TRBD2 (6 bases). Trimming pared 6 bases from V and 6 bases from J, leaving 15 bases between. The germline V gene has CDR1 LGHDT and CDR2 YNNKEL (reference sequence). The CDR3 runs to 13 residues. The CDR3 DNA is TGTGCCAGCAGTGGGCGGGGTCGGGGCGAGCAGTACTTC. This codes for CASSGRGRGEQYF.

This sequence joins TRBV24-1 and TRBJ1-2; 11 bases are a match to TRBD1. Germline values: CDR1 KGHDR, CDR2 SFDVKD. The V and J ends lost 4 bases and 7 bases, in that order; junction bases with no gene match: 7. The length of the CDR3 is 15 residues. CDR3 bases: TGTGCCACCAGTGACTCCGGACAGGGGGCGGGTGGCTACACCTTC. The encoded protein is CATSDSGQGAGGYTF.

This clone was counted a single time. The V call is TRBV19, the J call TRBJ1-5; 7 bases are a match to TRBD1. The CDR3 contains 15 residues. Germline V gives CDR1 LNHDA, CDR2 SQIVND (reference sequence). V dropped 4 bases and J dropped 6; count of bases not matched to a gene: 9. CDR3 loop: CASSTTTGSFQPQHF. The CDR3 DNA reads as TGTGCCAGTAGTACCACGACAGGGAGCTTTCAGCCCCAGCATTTT.

This sequence joins TRBV4-3 and TRBJ2-5; 8 positions match TRBD2. CDR3 length equals 17 residues. V shed 2 bases, J shed 5 bases, and the junction held 13 bases outside the gene matches. The germline gives CDR1 LGHNA, CDR2 YSLEER. CDR3 sequence: CASSQSPNGGGAETQYF. In DNA, the CDR3 is TGCGCCAGCAGCCAATCGCCCAACGGGGGGGGAGCGGAGACCCAGTACTTC.

The rearrangement uses TRBV5-8 and TRBJ2-1, with D unclear. Trimming removed 3 bases from V and 3 bases from J, with 10 bases in between. This CDR3 has 14 amino acids. Per the germline V gene, CDR1 is SGHTS and CDR2 is YDEGEE. CDR3 residues: CASSSFVDYNEQFF. The CDR3 DNA follows: TGTGCCAGCAGCTCGTTTGTAGACTACAATGAGCAGTTCTTC.

The chain combines TRBV19 with TRBJ1-5, with D tentatively TRBD1 (5 bases). CDR3 size: 17 residues. The ends were cut back, 0 bases at V and 2 bases at J, with 14 bases in the middle. The germline V gene encodes CDR1 LNHDA and CDR2 SQIVND (reference sequence). The CDR3 loop reads CASSIDRRGFRNQPQHF. CDR3 DNA sequence: TGTGCCAGTAGTATAGATCGAAGGGGATTTCGCAATCAGCCCCAGCATTTT.

A few counts support this clone. This sequence joins TRBV5-4 and TRBJ2-1; 8 nucleotides align to TRBD1. Trimming cost V 4 bases and J 7 bases; bases outside gene matches: 10. The CDR3 spans 15 residues. Germline assignment: CDR1 SGHNT and CDR2 YYREEE (reference sequence). The DNA of the CDR3 is TGTGCCAGCAGCCCGGACAGGGCCCCACTAAATGAGCAGTTCTTC. It codes for CASSPDRAPLNEQFF.

This clone showed up just once. Here the CDR3 DNA reads TGCAGCGTTGGACAGGGCTCAACTAATGAAAAACTGTTTTTT. It translates to CSVGQGSTNEKLFF. This chain connects TRBV29-1 to TRBJ1-4, with 7 bases aligning to TRBD1. Per germline, CDR1 SQVTM and CDR2 ANQGSEA. The CDR3 runs 14 residues. The trim removed 4 bases at V and 0 bases at J, leaving 2 bases unmatched. The full variable domain, with the rest looked up from reference TRBV29-1 and TRBJ1-4, is SAVISQKPSRDICQRGTSLTIQCQVDSQVTMMFWYRQQPGQSLTLIATANQGSEATYESGFVIDKFPISRPNLTFSTLTVSNMSPEDSSIYLCSVGQGSTNEKLFFGSGTQLSVL.

The chain has TRBV12-3 or TRBV12-4 and TRBJ1-1, with unresolved D. The CDR3 runs to 12 residues. Trimming left V 5 bases short and J 0 bases short, with 4 bases between. The CDR3 nucleotides read TGTGCCAGCAGTGGCCTGAACACTGAAGCTTTCTTT. It specifies CASSGLNTEAFF.

This chain connects TRBV24-1 to TRBJ2-5; 9 bases match TRBD1. The ends lost 1 base at V and 5 bases at J; junction bases unmatched: 7. The CDR3 sequence is 16 residues long. Germline values: CDR1 KGHDR, CDR2 SFDVKD. CDR3 protein: CATSDFNRGRGETQYF. CDR3 in DNA: TGTGCCACCAGTGATTTTAACAGGGGGCGAGGGGAGACCCAGTACTTC.

The chain joins TRBV5-5 to TRBJ1-1, with D perhaps TRBD1 (6 bases). V lost 5 bases to trimming and J lost 0 bases, with 17 bases between them. Germline-derived CDR1 and CDR2 are SGHKS and YYEKEE (reference sequence). The CDR3 is 16 amino acids. The CDR3: CASSPPQGILNTEAFF. CDR3 nucleotides: TGTGCCAGCAGTCCTCCTCAGGGGATCTTGAACACTGAAGCTTTCTTT.

The V and J genes are TRBV2 and TRBJ1-1, with D possibly matching TRBD1 (6 bases). Germline V lookup: CDR1 SNHLY, CDR2 FYNNEI. V gave up 6 bases and J gave up 0 bases, with 8 bases separating them. There are 13 residues in the CDR3. The CDR3 protein is CASRGQMNTEAFF. The CDR3 coding sequence is TGTGCCAGCAGGGGACAAATGAACACTGAAGCTTTCTTT.

This sequence joins TRBV24-1 and TRBJ1-5; no firm D call. The V gene lost 5 bases and the J gene lost 2 bases, with 6 bases spanning the gap. Looked up from germline, CDR1 is KGHDR and CDR2 is SFDVKD. The CDR3 loop spans 13 amino acids. The CDR3 nucleotides read TGTGCCACCAGTGGAGAGGGCAATCAGCCCCAGCATTTT. Translated, it gives CATSGEGNQPQHF.

V is TRBV24-1 and J is TRBJ2-5; no clear D. Germline values: CDR1 KGHDR, CDR2 SFDVKD. V lost 1 base, J lost 5 bases, and 16 bases lay in between. The CDR3 sequence is 16 residues long. CDR3 nucleotides: TGTGCCACCAGTGATTTCGGTGAGGCTGGTTGGGAGACCCAGTACTTC. The encoded protein is CATSDFGEAGWETQYF.

As to this clone: Sequence at one end of the junction differs from germline and may be a read error. The CDR3 DNA reads TGTGCCAGCAGCGCCTGGGGGGGCACAGGTACGCAGTATTTT. It translates to CASSAWGGTGTQYF. This sequence joins TRBV7-2 and TRBJ2-3; D perhaps matches TRBD2 (7 bases). CDR1 and CDR2 (germline): SGHTA, FQGNSA. The CDR3 covers 14 residues.

The V and J genes are TRBV4-1 and TRBJ2-3; 10 bases line up with TRBD2. Germline trimming cut 4 bases from V and 2 bases from J; bases unmatched to any gene: 15. The CDR3 loop spans 19 amino acids. Germline CDR1 and CDR2: MGHRA and YSYEKL. The CDR3 nucleotides read TGCGCCAGCAGCCCTAAAGAGCAGCGGGGGGGGCAGGCCACAGATACGCAGTATTTT. Translating gives CASSPKEQRGGQATDTQYF.

The chain recombines TRBV5-1 with TRBJ2-5; 7 nucleotides align to TRBD1. There are 15 residues in the CDR3. V trimming: 0 bases; J trimming: 5 bases; junction bases outside the gene matches: 7. Germline assignment: CDR1 SGHRS and CDR2 YFSETQ. CDR3 in DNA: TGCGCCAGCAGCTTGGTGCAGGGGGTCATGGAGACCCAGTACTTC. It encodes CASSLVQGVMETQYF.

V is TRBV4-3 and J is TRBJ1-2; D gene ambiguous. V was trimmed by 1 base and J by 8 bases, leaving 11 bases between them. The V gene's germline CDR1 is LGHNA and CDR2 YSLEER. CDR3 length: 13 amino acids. The CDR3: CASSQGGLWGYTF. The CDR3 coding sequence is TGCGCCAGCAGCCAAGGAGGGTTGTGGGGCTACACCTTC.